A single sample gave rise to the 9 T cell receptor beta chains below, sequenced in a study of cytomegalovirus exposure and HLA in healthy donors. Generated by immunoSEQ multiplex PCR, the TCRdb table keeps only in-frame clones and is missing some. The table has 200,000 to 250,000 clones, around 87% seen once. Specimen: PBMCs. The receptor set was obtained from a woman aged 18-29 years in good health and CMV-seropositive.

The chain carries TRBV14 and TRBJ2-2; D call uncertain. This CDR3 is built from 13 residues. The V end lost 4 bases, the J end lost 6 bases, and 9 bases lay between the germline ends. CDR1 is SGHDN and CDR2 is FVKESK in the germline V gene. CDR3 residues: CASSRGVPGELFF. CDR3 nucleotides: TGTGCCAGCAGCCGCGGAGTTCCCGGGGAGCTGTTTTTT.

As regards this clone: Relative to the germline gene, one junction end is altered; a read error may explain this. The V and J genes are TRBV4-1 and TRBJ2-4; 9 bases line up with TRBD2. The CDR3 length is 14 residues. Per germline, CDR1 MGHRA and CDR2 YSYEKL. The CDR3 protein is CANSQSAGGNIQYF. CDR3 nucleotide sequence: TGCGCCAACAGCCAAAGTGCGGGAGGGAACATTCAGTACTTC.

The rearrangement joins TRBV27 to TRBJ2-5; D may be TRBD2 (6 bases). Trimming took off 5 bases at V and 4 bases at J, with 14 bases between the two ends. This CDR3 comprises 14 residues. CDR1 is MNHEY and CDR2 is SMNVEV in the germline V gene (reference sequence). CDR3 sequence (DNA): TGTGCCAGCAGTCCTCGGGAGTGGCGAGAGACCCAGTACTTC. This sequence encodes CASSPREWRETQYF.

The V and J genes are TRBV7-2 and TRBJ1-3; D may be TRBD1 (6 bases). CDR3 size: 15 residues. The V gene's germline CDR1 is SGHTA and CDR2 FQGNSA. V was clipped by 5 bases and J by 0 bases, with 11 bases between them. This CDR3 is CASSPGGPSGNTIYF. The DNA of the CDR3 is TGTGCCAGCAGCCCCGGGGGGCCCTCTGGAAACACCATATATTTT. The full variable domain, in which reference TRBV7-2 and TRBJ1-3 provide the parts outside the CDR3, is GAGVSQSPSNKVTEKGKDVELRCDPISGHTALYWYRQSLGQGLEFLIYFQGNSAPDKSGLPSDRFSAERTGGSVSTLTIQRTQQEDSAVYLCASSPGGPSGNTIYFGEGSWLTVV.

The chain has TRBV6-1 and TRBJ1-5, with 8 bases fitting TRBD1. This CDR3 is built from 15 residues. Germline CDR1 reads MNHNS; CDR2 reads SASEGT. J gave up 4 bases and V 4 bases, and 6 bases lay outside the gene matches. CDR3 sequence reads: CASSAVDRGNQPQHF. In nucleotides, the CDR3 is TGTGCCAGCAGTGCAGTAGACAGGGGAAATCAGCCCCAGCATTTT.

The J gene is TRBJ1-4, the V gene TRBV29-1, with 7 bases lining up with TRBD1. This CDR3 has 14 amino acids. CDR1 and CDR2 (germline): SQVTM, ANQGSEA. Trimming at V came to 5 bases and at J to 0 bases, leaving 3 bases not matched to a gene. The CDR3 region is CSVTGTATNEKLFF. The CDR3 nucleotides are TGCAGCGTTACGGGGACAGCAACTAATGAAAAACTGTTTTTT.

The chain is built from TRBV15 and TRBJ1-2; TRBD1 agrees at 9 bases. This CDR3 contains 15 residues. The J segment lost 2 bases and the V segment lost 9 bases, leaving 10 bases of the junction unmatched. Germline V gene lookup returns CDR1 LNHNV and CDR2 YYDKDF (reference sequence). As DNA, the CDR3 is TGTGCCACGACGGATTACGGGACAGGGAACTATGGCTACACCTTC. Its translation: CATTDYGTGNYGYTF.

The rearrangement links TRBV5-5 to TRBJ2-7; the match to TRBD1 covers 10 bases. The CDR3 contains 14 residues. Trimming cost V 4 bases and J 4 bases; bases outside gene matches: 5. Germline loops: CDR1 SGHKS, CDR2 YYEKEE (reference sequence). CDR3 in DNA: TGTGCCAGCAGCGGGGGACAGGGGTTTTACGAGCAGTACTTC. Protein sequence: CASSGGQGFYEQYF.

The rearrangement uses TRBV6-6 and TRBJ1-1; 8 bases are shared with TRBD1. The V gene's germline CDR1 is MNHNY and CDR2 SVGAGI (reference sequence). CDR3 length: 16 amino acids. The ends lost 0 bases at V and 10 bases at J; junction bases unmatched: 13. CDR3 in amino acids: CASSYSGTGGIDAAFF. The CDR3 DNA follows: TGTGCCAGCAGTTACTCCGGAACAGGGGGGATTGACGCAGCTTTCTTT.